The clone carrying this T cell receptor (beta chain) came up many times. The antigen is undetermined. The entry originates in a study of T cells after posttransplantation cyclophosphamide. Overall study results and limits: Recipient CMV seropositivity and CMV reactivation strongly tracked TRB clonality. Later blood repertoires were often dominated by clones from the donor CD8+ memory compartment.

Peripheral blood was collected from the related graft donor on the marrow donation day. The data were produced by immunoSEQ multiplex PCR, yet TCRdb's version contains in-frame clones alone and is incomplete. The profile covers approximately 27,000 clones, none occurring a single time. Germline V gene sequence: CDR1 SGHRS, CDR2 YFSETQ. The CDR3 has 15 amino acids. V lost 0 bases and J lost 6, with 16 bases in between. This receptor was taken from a man aged 45-60 years in good health, CMV-negative, and a related stem cell transplant donor. The V call is TRBV5-1, the J call TRBJ2-7; tentatively, D is TRBD2 (7 bases). The source material was PBMCs. The CDR3 here is CASSLGGGELGEQYF. CDR3 sequence (DNA): TGCGCCAGCAGCTTGGGGGGGGGCGAGCTTGGCGAGCAGTACTTC.